This T cell receptor (beta chain) was sequenced during a study of radiation and T cells in renal cell carcinoma. At the level of the study: Nephrectomy followed 15 Gy stereotactic body radiation by 4 weeks.

Here immunoSEQ multiplex PCR was the method, and the copy in TCRdb shows in-frame clones only, minus some. The sample shows 25,000 to 30,000 clones, roughly 80% of them seen only once. Stated time point: blood 2 weeks post-SBRT. As to treatment: 15 Gy SBRT to primary tumor, nephrectomy 4 weeks later. Clear cell pathology was present in this patient's renal cell carcinoma. The sample holds a few counts of this clone. This receptor was obtained from a man in his sixties with renal cell carcinoma. The specimen comprised blood, sampled from a patient whose treatment included radiotherapy and nephrectomy.

CDR3 in amino acids: CASSESPNTGELFF. Here the CDR3 DNA reads TGCGCCAGCAGTGAATCGCCGAACACCGGGGAGCTGTTTTTT. The chain has TRBV10-1 and TRBJ2-2; D is uncertain. V was trimmed by 3 bases and J by 0 bases, leaving 5 bases between them. Germline loops: CDR1 WNHNN, CDR2 SYGVQD (reference sequence). CDR3 length: 14 residues.